This record looks at one T cell receptor beta chain sequence and its context. The CDR3 sequence is 13 residues long. Germline V CDR1 and CDR2: LNHDA, SQIVND (reference sequence). The J segment lost 7 bases and the V segment lost 2 bases, leaving 3 bases of the junction unmatched. The sample is drawn from a study of blood T cell repertoires in COVID-19. In the study overall: Both acute and convalescent COVID-19 samples were obtained from the United States, Italy and Spain.

The protocol was immunoSEQ multiplex PCR, while the TCRdb copy is restricted to in-frame clones and leaves out a portion. The sample lists 150,000 to 200,000 clones, about 88% seen once, with approximately 9.4% in the top ten. The sequencing input was PBMCs or T cells enriched from blood (not recorded which). This TCR derives from a woman between 18 and 30 years old who had recovered from COVID-19. This chain connects TRBV19 to TRBJ1-2; TRBD1 matches 8 bases. This chain's CDR3 is CASSIQGAPGYTF. In DNA, the CDR3 is TGTGCCAGTAGTATACAGGGGGCGCCTGGCTACACCTTC.